Following are 30 T cell receptor beta chains from one sample sequenced in a study of T cell responses to AZD1222 COVID-19 vaccine. Assay: immunoSEQ multiplex PCR; the TCRdb copy retains only in-frame clones and omits some. The repertoire includes roughly 180,000 clones, around 93% of them detected once, and more than 0.85% sits in the top ten. Sequencing used peripheral blood, obtained 28 days after the second dose of the MenACWY control vaccine. These receptors were collected from an adult who received the MenACWY meningococcal vaccine as a control.

The genes are TRBV2 and TRBJ2-7; weak D call: TRBD2 (5 bases). The CDR3 consists of 14 residues. Per the germline V gene, CDR1 is SNHLY and CDR2 is FYNNEI. Trimming removed 4 bases from V and 0 bases from J, with 10 bases in between. CDR3 sequence: CASSGTSSSYEQYF. CDR3 nucleotide sequence: TGTGCCAGCAGTGGGACTTCCTCCTCCTACGAGCAGTACTTC.

The V call is TRBV5-1, the J call TRBJ2-7; D remains ambiguous. The CDR3 spans 12 residues. V lost 4 bases, J lost 4 bases, and 9 bases lay in between. Germline V gene lookup returns CDR1 SGHRS and CDR2 YFSETQ. DNA of the CDR3: TGCGCCAGCAGCACGGGCCAATACGAGCAGTACTTC. Translation gives CASSTGQYEQYF.

As DNA, the CDR3 is TGCGCCAGCAGCCTGTTGACGGGACAGAATAATTCACCCCTCCACTTT. Residues: CASSLLTGQNNSPLHF. This chain connects TRBV4-1 to TRBJ1-6; 7 positions match TRBD1. The CDR3 length is 16 residues. J gave up 5 bases and V 4 bases, and 8 bases lay outside the gene matches. Per germline, CDR1 MGHRA and CDR2 YSYEKL.

V and J are TRBV5-1 and TRBJ1-6; a weak D match, TRBD1 (6 bases). The CDR3 runs to 15 residues. Trimming shortened V by 3 bases and J by 8 bases, and 15 bases separated the two germline ends. From germline, CDR1 is SGHRS and CDR2 YFSETQ. The CDR3 spells CASSWGHSGDSPLHF. The CDR3 nucleotides read TGCGCCAGCAGCTGGGGACATAGTGGGGATTCACCCCTCCACTTT.

In this sample, this clone turned up once. V usage is TRBV28 and J usage is TRBJ1-2, with D perhaps matching TRBD1 (5 bases). The V gene lost 5 bases and the J gene lost 5 bases, with 12 bases spanning the gap. The CDR3 is made up of 13 amino acids. Germline-derived CDR1 and CDR2 are MDHEN and SYDVKM. CDR3 sequence: CASSTYRSYGYTF. The CDR3 region has the DNA TGTGCCAGCAGTACTTACAGGAGTTATGGCTACACCTTC.

The V gene is TRBV6-5, the J gene TRBJ2-2, with D possibly being TRBD1 or TRBD2 (5 bases each). This CDR3 spans 14 amino acids. Germline lookup yields CDR1 MNHEY and CDR2 SVGAGI. V lost 6 bases and J 6 bases, leaving 14 bases between the germline ends. CDR3 region: CASRPGPTAGELFF. In DNA form, the CDR3 reads TGTGCCAGCAGACCGGGACCAACGGCCGGGGAGCTGTTTTTT.

V usage is TRBV4-2 and J usage is TRBJ2-3, with 13 nucleotides matching TRBD2. CDR3 length: 15 residues. Losses at the gene ends were 3 bases for V and 6 bases for J; bases not matched to a gene: 3. Germline CDR1 LGHNA, CDR2 YNFKEQ. The CDR3 sequence: CASSQGLAGFDTQYF. The CDR3 DNA follows: TGTGCCAGCAGCCAGGGACTAGCGGGGTTCGATACGCAGTATTTT.

This chain connects TRBV4-1 to TRBJ2-3, with D possibly being TRBD1 (5 bases). The CDR3 spans 16 residues. Deletions cut 2 bases from V and 0 bases from J, with 12 bases between. CDR1 MGHRA and CDR2 YSYEKL come from the germline V gene. CDR3 sequence reads: CASSQPARASTDTQYF. The CDR3 region has the DNA TGCGCCAGCAGCCAACCCGCCAGGGCTAGCACAGATACGCAGTATTTT.

Of note for this clone: This CDR3 is also generated by other DNA sequences in the sample. The gene calls are TRBV6-5 and TRBJ1-2, with D unresolved. Looked up from germline, CDR1 is MNHEY and CDR2 is SVGAGI. The V gene lost 0 bases and the J gene lost 2 bases, with 1 base spanning the gap. There are 12 residues in the CDR3. CDR3 protein: CASSYSNYGYTF. Here the CDR3 DNA reads TGTGCCAGCAGTTACTCAAACTATGGCTACACCTTC.

V and J are TRBV11-3 and TRBJ2-3; perhaps TRBD2 as D (6 bases). The CDR3 loop spans 15 amino acids. Trimming cost V 5 bases and J 0 bases, with 12 bases left between them. Germline V gives CDR1 SGHNT, CDR2 YENEEA. CDR3 residues: CASSPGGISTDTQYF. The CDR3 coding sequence is TGTGCCAGCAGCCCCGGGGGAATCAGCACAGATACGCAGTATTTT.

CDR3 sequence: CASSPGDGNTIYF. Here the CDR3 DNA reads TGTGCCAGCAGCCCAGGGGATGGAAACACCATATATTTT. The rearrangement links TRBV7-3 to TRBJ1-3, with D possibly matching TRBD1 (6 bases). This CDR3 is 13 amino acids long. V was pared by 5 bases and J by 3 bases, with 8 bases between. CDR1 is SGHTA and CDR2 is FQGTGA in the germline V gene.

This CDR3 reads CSVEGAKDIQYF. The CDR3 region has the DNA TGCAGCGTTGAAGGAGCGAAAGACATTCAGTACTTC. This chain connects TRBV29-1 to TRBJ2-4; D is uncertain. V was pared by 1 base and J by 8 bases, with 9 bases between. The CDR3 runs 12 residues. Germline-derived CDR1 and CDR2 are SQVTM and ANQGSEA.

V is TRBV28 and J is TRBJ1-4; a possible D gene is TRBD1 (6 bases). Trimming removed 4 bases from V and 7 bases from J, with 13 bases in between. The germline V gene encodes CDR1 MDHEN and CDR2 SYDVKM. The CDR3 loop spans 14 amino acids. Here the CDR3 reads CASSSGQRTEKLFF. For the CDR3, the DNA is TGTGCCAGCAGTTCGGGACAACGAACTGAAAAACTGTTTTTT.

The gene calls are TRBV19 and TRBJ2-7; maybe TRBD2 (5 bases). V dropped 5 bases and J dropped 2 bases, with 7 bases sitting between them. Germline loops: CDR1 LNHDA, CDR2 SQIVND (reference sequence). This CDR3 region has 12 residues. The CDR3 loop is CASSPRAYEQYF. CDR3 nucleotide sequence: TGTGCCAGTAGTCCGAGGGCCTACGAGCAGTACTTC. Complete variable domain (other parts from reference TRBV19 and TRBJ2-7): DGGITQSPKYLFRKEGQNVTLSCEQNLNHDAMYWYRQDPGQGLRLIYYSQIVNDFQKGDIAEGYSVSREKKESFPLTVTSAQKNPTAFYLCASSPRAYEQYFGPGTRLTVT.

The chain combines TRBV30 with TRBJ1-5; TRBD1 agrees at 9 bases. There are 14 residues in the CDR3. Trimming at V came to 3 bases and at J to 3 bases, leaving 3 bases not matched to a gene. Germline V gene sequence: CDR1 GTSNPN, CDR2 SVGIG (reference sequence). The CDR3 reads CAWSGTGYNQPQHF. The DNA for the CDR3 is TGTGCCTGGAGCGGGACAGGGTACAATCAGCCCCAGCATTTT.

This sequence joins TRBV19 and TRBJ1-1; the D gene is possibly TRBD1 (5 bases). The CDR3 covers 12 residues. Per germline, CDR1 LNHDA and CDR2 SQIVND (reference sequence). Trimming removed 3 bases from V and 7 bases from J, with 9 bases in between. This chain's CDR3 is CASSMGDFEAFF. The CDR3 DNA reads as TGTGCCAGTAGTATGGGGGACTTTGAAGCTTTCTTT.

V usage is TRBV19 and J usage is TRBJ2-1; D is possibly TRBD2 (5 bases). V lost 3 bases and J 0 bases, leaving 12 bases between the germline ends. The CDR3 runs to 16 residues. CDR1 and CDR2 (germline): LNHDA, SQIVND (reference sequence). The chain's CDR3 is CASSIQAGLSYNEQFF. In nucleotides, the CDR3 is TGTGCCAGTAGTATTCAAGCAGGACTCTCCTACAATGAGCAGTTCTTC.

This sequence joins TRBV5-6 and TRBJ2-1; TRBD2 matches at 10 bases. In germline, CDR1 is SGHDT, CDR2 YYEEEE. The CDR3 consists of 15 residues. V was pared by 1 base and J by 9 bases, with 7 bases of the junction left unmatched. CDR3 nucleotides: TGTGCCAGCAGCTTGCAACTAGCGGGGACCGGTGAGCAGTTCTTC. Protein: CASSLQLAGTGEQFF.

This sequence joins TRBV2 and TRBJ1-2; D is unclear. This CDR3 is built from 12 residues. Trimming pared 11 bases from V and 0 bases from J, leaving 10 bases between. Germline CDR1 is SNHLY and CDR2 is FYNNEI. The CDR3 DNA reads TGTGCCGGCCACAGATCTAACTATGGCTACACCTTC. It yields the protein CAGHRSNYGYTF.

The chain couples TRBV7-8 to TRBJ1-2; no firm D call. This CDR3 contains 13 residues. Germline CDR1 SGHVS, CDR2 FQNEAQ. With 5 bases removed from V and 4 bases from J, the gap between germline ends came to 11 bases. CDR3 protein: CASSAGVFYGYTF. The CDR3 nucleotides are TGTGCCAGCAGCGCAGGTGTCTTCTATGGCTACACCTTC.

This chain's CDR3 is CASSFTRGNQPQHF. CDR3 DNA: TGTGCCAGCAGCTTTACTCGGGGGAATCAGCCCCAGCATTTT. This chain connects TRBV7-2 to TRBJ1-5; a weak D match, TRBD1 (5 bases). CDR3 length equals 14 residues. The V end lost 3 bases, the J end lost 4 bases, and 10 bases lay between the germline ends. The germline V gene encodes CDR1 SGHTA and CDR2 FQGNSA.

The V call is TRBV6-4, the J call TRBJ1-6, with D uncertain. Germline CDR1 and CDR2: MRHNA and SNTAGT. The CDR3 is made up of 13 amino acids. Trimming took off 0 bases at V and 8 bases at J, with 5 bases between the two ends. The CDR3 bases are TGTGCCAGCAGTGACTCTGGGCATTCACCCCTCCACTTT. This translates into CASSDSGHSPLHF.

The rearrangement joins TRBV28 to TRBJ2-3, with D possibly being TRBD2 (5 bases). CDR1 MDHEN and CDR2 SYDVKM come from the germline V gene. Deletions cut 5 bases from V and 3 bases from J, with 9 bases between. CDR3 length equals 13 residues. The DNA for the CDR3 is TGTGCCAGCAGTCCAGCGGAGACAGATACGCAGTATTTT. The encoded protein is CASSPAETDTQYF.

This clone was seen a handful of times. CDR3 amino acids: CASSFGGEGKDTEAFF. Here the CDR3 DNA reads TGTGCCAGCAGCTTTGGGGGAGAGGGGAAGGACACTGAAGCTTTCTTT. The chain joins TRBV7-9 to TRBJ1-1, with D possibly being TRBD1 (5 bases). Germline V lookup: CDR1 SEHNR, CDR2 FQNEAQ (reference sequence). The CDR3 is 16 residues long. Trimming left V 3 bases short and J 3 bases short, with 17 bases between.

The V gene is TRBV11-2, the J gene TRBJ1-5; no reliable D call. The CDR3 length is 13 residues. Germline values: CDR1 SGHAT, CDR2 FQNNGV. V was trimmed by 2 bases and J by 7 bases, leaving 9 bases between them. The CDR3 here is CASSLYAGQPQHF. CDR3 DNA: TGTGCCAGCAGCTTATATGCGGGCCAGCCCCAGCATTTT. The full variable domain, with the rest looked up from reference TRBV11-2 and TRBJ1-5, is EAGVAQSPRYKIIEKRQSVAFWCNPISGHATLYWYQQILGQGPKLLIQFQNNGVVDDSQLPKDRFSAERLKGVDSTLKIQPAKLEDSAVYLCASSLYAGQPQHFGDGTRLSIL.

The chain is built from TRBV4-3 and TRBJ2-4, with D tentatively TRBD1 or TRBD2 (5 bases each). V gave up 5 bases and J gave up 5 bases, with 13 bases separating them. CDR1 is LGHNA and CDR2 is YSLEER in the germline V gene. The CDR3 extends over 14 amino acids. CDR3 in DNA: TGCGCCAGCAGCAGCGTGGGGGACGAAAACATTCAGTACTTC. Amino acid sequence: CASSSVGDENIQYF.

The sample holds one count of this clone. The rearrangement links TRBV5-6 to TRBJ2-3, with no clear D. Trimming removed 1 base at V and 2 bases at J, with 5 bases between. This CDR3 region has 13 residues. The germline gives CDR1 SGHDT, CDR2 YYEEEE. CDR3 DNA sequence: TGTGCCAGCAGCTTGCTAGACACAGATACGCAGTATTTT. Protein sequence: CASSLLDTDTQYF.

The chain has TRBV19 and TRBJ1-4, with TRBD1 matching 7 bases. Trimming cost V 5 bases and J 7 bases; bases outside gene matches: 10. In germline, CDR1 is LNHDA, CDR2 SQIVND (reference sequence). There are 15 residues in the CDR3. CDR3 loop: CASSSNRGRGEKLFF. CDR3 DNA: TGTGCCAGTAGTTCGAACAGGGGCCGAGGTGAAAAACTGTTTTTT.

The V call is TRBV5-4, the J call TRBJ2-2; D ambiguous. The V gene lost 2 bases and the J gene lost 0 bases, with 11 bases spanning the gap. The CDR3 is 16 amino acids. Germline lookup yields CDR1 SGHNT and CDR2 YYREEE (reference sequence). CDR3 nucleotide sequence: TGTGCCAGCAGCTTTGAGAGGATTTCGAACACCGGGGAGCTGTTTTTT. As protein: CASSFERISNTGELFF.

V is TRBV6-5 and J is TRBJ1-2; D is possibly TRBD1 (5 bases). V lost 5 bases to trimming and J lost 5 bases, with 9 bases between them. Looked up from germline, CDR1 is MNHEY and CDR2 is SVGAGI. This CDR3 comprises 12 residues. In DNA form, the CDR3 reads TGTGCCAGCAGTCAGACAGATTATGGCTACACCTTC. Its protein is CASSQTDYGYTF.